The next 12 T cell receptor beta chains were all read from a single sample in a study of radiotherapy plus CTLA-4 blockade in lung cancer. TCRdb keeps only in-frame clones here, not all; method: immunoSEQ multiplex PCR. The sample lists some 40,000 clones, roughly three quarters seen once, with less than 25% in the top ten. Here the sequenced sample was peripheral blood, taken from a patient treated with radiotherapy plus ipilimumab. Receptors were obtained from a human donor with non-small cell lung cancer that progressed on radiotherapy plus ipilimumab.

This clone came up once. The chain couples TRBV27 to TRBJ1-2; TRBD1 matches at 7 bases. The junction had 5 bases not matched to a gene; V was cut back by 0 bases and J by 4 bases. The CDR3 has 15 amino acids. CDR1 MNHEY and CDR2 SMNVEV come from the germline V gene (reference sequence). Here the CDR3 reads CASSLSGGVTYGYTF. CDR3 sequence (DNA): TGTGCCAGCAGTTTATCAGGGGGCGTCACCTATGGCTACACCTTC.

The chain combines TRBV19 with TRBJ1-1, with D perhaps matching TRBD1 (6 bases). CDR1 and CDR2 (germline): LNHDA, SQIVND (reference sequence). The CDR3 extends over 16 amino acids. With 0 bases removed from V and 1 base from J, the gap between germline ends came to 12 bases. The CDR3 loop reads CASSIDLGGPNTEAFF. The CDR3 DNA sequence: TGTGCCAGTAGTATAGATCTAGGGGGTCCGAACACTGAAGCTTTCTTT.

CDR3 sequence reads: CASTGQGNSPLHF. CDR3 sequence (DNA): TGTGCCAGCACGGGACAGGGGAATTCACCCCTCCACTTT. The V gene is TRBV11-2, the J gene TRBJ1-6; TRBD1 agrees at 10 bases. V gave up 7 bases and J gave up 7 bases; unmatched junction bases: 1. CDR3 size: 13 residues. Germline V gives CDR1 SGHAT, CDR2 FQNNGV. The whole variable domain, remainder taken from reference TRBV11-2 and TRBJ1-6, is EAGVAQSPRYKIIEKRQSVAFWCNPISGHATLYWYQQILGQGPKLLIQFQNNGVVDDSQLPKDRFSAERLKGVDSTLKIQPAKLEDSAVYLCASTGQGNSPLHFGNGTRLTVT.

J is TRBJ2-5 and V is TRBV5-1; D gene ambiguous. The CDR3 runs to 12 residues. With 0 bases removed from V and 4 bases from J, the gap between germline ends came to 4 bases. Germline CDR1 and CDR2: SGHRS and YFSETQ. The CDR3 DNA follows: TGCGCCAGCAGCTTGGGGAGAGAGACCCAGTACTTC. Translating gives CASSLGRETQYF.

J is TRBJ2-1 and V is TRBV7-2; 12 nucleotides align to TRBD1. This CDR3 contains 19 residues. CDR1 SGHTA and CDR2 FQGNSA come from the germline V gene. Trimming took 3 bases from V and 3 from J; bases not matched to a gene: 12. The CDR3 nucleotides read TGTGCCAGCAGCTTGAGGGGACAGGGGGCACGGGGGATCTACAATGAGCAGTTCTTC. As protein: CASSLRGQGARGIYNEQFF. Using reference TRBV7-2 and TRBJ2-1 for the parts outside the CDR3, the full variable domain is GAGVSQSPSNKVTEKGKDVELRCDPISGHTALYWYRQSLGQGLEFLIYFQGNSAPDKSGLPSDRFSAERTGGSVSTLTIQRTQQEDSAVYLCASSLRGQGARGIYNEQFFGPGTRLTVL.

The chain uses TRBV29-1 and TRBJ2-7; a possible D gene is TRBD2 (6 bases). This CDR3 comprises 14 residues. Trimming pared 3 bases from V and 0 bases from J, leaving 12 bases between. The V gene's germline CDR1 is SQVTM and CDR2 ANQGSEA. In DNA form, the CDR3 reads TGCAGCGTTGATCGGGGGACCGGCTCCTACGAGCAGTACTTC. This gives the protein CSVDRGTGSYEQYF.

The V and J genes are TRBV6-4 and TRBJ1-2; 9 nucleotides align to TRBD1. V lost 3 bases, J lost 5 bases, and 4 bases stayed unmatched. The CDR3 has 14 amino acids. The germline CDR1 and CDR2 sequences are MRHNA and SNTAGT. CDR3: CASSEGTGYYGYTF. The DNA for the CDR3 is TGTGCCAGCAGTGAAGGGACAGGGTATTATGGCTACACCTTC.

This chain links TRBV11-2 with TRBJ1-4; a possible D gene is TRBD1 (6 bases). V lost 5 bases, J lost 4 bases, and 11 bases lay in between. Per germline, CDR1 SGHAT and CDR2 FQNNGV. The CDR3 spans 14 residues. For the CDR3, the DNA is TGTGCCAGCAGCCGGACAGTTCTTAATGAAAAACTGTTTTTT. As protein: CASSRTVLNEKLFF.

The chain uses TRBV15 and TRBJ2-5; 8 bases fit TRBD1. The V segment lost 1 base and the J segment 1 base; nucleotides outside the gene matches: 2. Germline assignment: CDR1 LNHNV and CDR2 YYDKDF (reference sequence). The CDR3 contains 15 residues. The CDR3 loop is CATSRAGQVQETQYF. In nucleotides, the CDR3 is TGTGCCACCAGCAGAGCGGGACAGGTCCAAGAGACCCAGTACTTC. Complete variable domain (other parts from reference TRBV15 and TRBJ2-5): DAMVIQNPRYQVTQFGKPVTLSCSQTLNHNVMYWYQQKSSQAPKLLFHYYDKDFNNEADTPDNFQSRRPNTSFCFLDIRSPGLGDTAMYLCATSRAGQVQETQYFGPGTRLLVL.

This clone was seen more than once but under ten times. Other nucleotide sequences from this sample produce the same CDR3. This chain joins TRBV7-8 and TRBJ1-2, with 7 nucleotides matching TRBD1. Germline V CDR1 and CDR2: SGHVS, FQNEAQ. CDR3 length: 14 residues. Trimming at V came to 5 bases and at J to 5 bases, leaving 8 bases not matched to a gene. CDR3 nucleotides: TGTGCCAGCAGCCGACGTGACAGGGCTTATGGCTACACCTTC. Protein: CASSRRDRAYGYTF.

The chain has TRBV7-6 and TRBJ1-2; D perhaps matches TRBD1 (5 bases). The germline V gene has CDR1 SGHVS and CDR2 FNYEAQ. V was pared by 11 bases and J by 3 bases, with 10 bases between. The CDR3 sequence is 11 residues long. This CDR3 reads CAVRVDYGYTF. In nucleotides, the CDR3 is TGTGCCGTCAGGGTGGACTATGGCTACACCTTC.

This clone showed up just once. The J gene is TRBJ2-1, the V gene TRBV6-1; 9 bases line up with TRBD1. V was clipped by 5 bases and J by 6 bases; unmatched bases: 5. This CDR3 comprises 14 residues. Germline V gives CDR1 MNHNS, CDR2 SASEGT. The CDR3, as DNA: TGTGCCAGCAGTCCGGGACAGGGAGGCAATGAGCAGTTCTTC. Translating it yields CASSPGQGGNEQFF.